This T cell receptor beta chain was recovered during a study of blood T cell repertoires in COVID-19. Study summary: The study drew acute and convalescent COVID-19 samples from the United States, Italy and Spain. PBMCs, B-cell-depleted T cells, or T cells provided the cDNA or gDNA that made up the material.

Per the authors' pipeline: Amplification with reference gene primers provided the estimates of nucleated cell counts. Sequenced by immunoSEQ multiplex PCR; TCRdb stores in-frame clones only, minus some. For V, J and clone size, that table is used; D and trimming come from the DNA. The sample includes under 130,000 clones, 65% to 90% of them seen just once. This CDR3 has 16 residues. V shed 5 bases, J shed 6 bases, and the junction held 11 bases outside the gene matches. Per germline, CDR1 LGHNT and CDR2 FRNRAP. The clonotype comes from a man aged 45-65 years with acute or convalescent COVID-19. What was sequenced was peripheral blood. The rearrangement links TRBV12-5 to TRBJ2-2; TRBD2 matches at 8 bases. CDR3 DNA sequence: TGTGCTAGTGGTCCCCGGATAGCGGGAAACGCCGGGGAGCTGTTTTTT. It is translated as CASGPRIAGNAGELFF.